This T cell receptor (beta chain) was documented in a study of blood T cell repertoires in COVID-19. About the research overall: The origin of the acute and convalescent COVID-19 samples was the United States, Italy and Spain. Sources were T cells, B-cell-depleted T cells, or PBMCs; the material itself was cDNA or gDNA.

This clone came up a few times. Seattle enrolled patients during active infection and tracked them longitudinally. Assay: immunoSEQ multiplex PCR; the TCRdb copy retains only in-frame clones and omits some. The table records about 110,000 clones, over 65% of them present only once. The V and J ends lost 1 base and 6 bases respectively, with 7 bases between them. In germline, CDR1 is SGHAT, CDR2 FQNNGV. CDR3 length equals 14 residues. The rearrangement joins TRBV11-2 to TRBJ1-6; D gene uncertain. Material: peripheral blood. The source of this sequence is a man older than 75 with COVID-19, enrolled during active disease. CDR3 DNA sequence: TGTGCCAGCAGCTTAGTGGAGTTTAATTCACCCCTCCACTTT. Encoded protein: CASSLVEFNSPLHF.